This TCR beta chain appears in the sequencing data of a study of blood T cell repertoires in COVID-19. The overall study: Either two negative PCRs, clearance, or symptom resolution qualified Cohort 3 donors as recovered.

CDR3 length equals 14 residues. CDR1 is GTSNPN, CDR2 SVGIG, per germline (reference sequence). In the authors' methods: The authors estimated nucleated cell counts from reference gene primer amplification. Sequenced by immunoSEQ multiplex PCR; TCRdb stores in-frame clones only, minus some. V and J calls and clone size come straight from that table; D and trimming were deduced from the DNA. The repertoire consists of 400,000 or so clones, with approximately 89% occurring once and the leading ten covering roughly 2%. Cohorts were determined from participant-reported clinical history. The sample taken for sequencing was PBMCs or T cells enriched from blood (not recorded which). The receptor was derived from a man aged 35 to 55 in a cohort exposed to, infected with or recovered from COVID-19 (not recorded which). The rearrangement links TRBV30 to TRBJ2-1; D uncertain. The CDR3 bases are TGTGCGCGATCGTTTCTTAGCTCCTACAATGAGCAGTTCTTC. It encodes CARSFLSSYNEQFF.